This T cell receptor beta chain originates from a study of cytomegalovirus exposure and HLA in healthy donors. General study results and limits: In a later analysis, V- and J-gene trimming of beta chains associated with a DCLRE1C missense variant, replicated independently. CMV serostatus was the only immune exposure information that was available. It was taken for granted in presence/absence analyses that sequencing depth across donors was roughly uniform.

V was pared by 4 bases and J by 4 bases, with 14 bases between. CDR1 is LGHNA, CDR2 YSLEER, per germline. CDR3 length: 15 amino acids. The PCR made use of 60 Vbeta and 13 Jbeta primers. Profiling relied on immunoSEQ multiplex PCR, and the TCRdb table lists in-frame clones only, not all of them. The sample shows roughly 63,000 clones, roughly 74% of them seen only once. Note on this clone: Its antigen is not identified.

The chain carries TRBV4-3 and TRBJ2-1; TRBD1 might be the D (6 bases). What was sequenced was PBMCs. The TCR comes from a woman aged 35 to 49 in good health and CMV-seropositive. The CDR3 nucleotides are TGCGCCAGCAGCCTAACTAAGGGGGAGTACAATGAGCAGTTCTTC. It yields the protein CASSLTKGEYNEQFF.